The source of this TCR beta chain is a study of blood T cell repertoires in COVID-19. Background on the study: The analysed material was cDNA or gDNA that came from T cells, B-cell-depleted T cells, or PBMCs.

V was clipped by 5 bases and J by 7 bases; unmatched bases: 7. The germline gives CDR1 SGHNT, CDR2 YENEEA. CDR3 length equals 14 residues. In the original workflow: The assay estimated nucleated cells by amplifying reference gene primers. This table comes from immunoSEQ multiplex PCR, and its TCRdb copy is limited to in-frame clones, with some not included. D and trimming come from the DNA, and the V and J calls and clone size come from that table. The sample gives approximately 190,000 clones, about four fifths of which show up once; roughly 6.4% is in the top ten. The chain recombines TRBV11-3 with TRBJ2-7; 11 bases align to TRBD1. The receptor was derived from a man aged 55 to 70 with acute or convalescent COVID-19. Sequenced sample: peripheral blood. CDR3 residues: CASSRGQGAKEQYF. CDR3 nucleotide sequence: TGTGCCAGCAGCCGAGGACAGGGGGCTAAGGAGCAGTACTTC.